This TCR beta chain was recovered during a study of blood T cell repertoires in COVID-19 (dated by TCRdb to about 2020). Concerning the study at large: Samples covering the acute and convalescent phases of COVID-19 were provided by collaborators in the United States, Italy and Spain. Samples were obtained from the ongoing ImmuneRACE study (first 160 participants) and from about 1,300 subjects provided by 6 global collaborators. Where available, HLA class I and class II types were taken from metadata supplied by the sample provider and were not determined by assay-based typing. The material from the prospective study consisted of cDNA or gDNA derived from T cells, B-cell-depleted T cells, or PBMCs. A freely available public database, intended as a resource for researchers studying the immune response to SARS-CoV-2, is where the repertoires were released. Nearly every sample came with metadata listing a de-identified subject ID, COVID-19 status, age in years and sex. Deeply sampled blood TCRbeta repertoires from subjects exposed to, actively infected with, or recovered from COVID-19 were included in the dataset. Overall results and qualifications from the work: The quantity of clinical and demographic metadata differed by source and by participant and was supplied without curation.

Each collaborating institution followed its own protocols to collect whole blood in K2EDTA tubes. Collaborator samples were shipped for TCRbeta analysis as frozen whole blood, isolated PBMCs, or DNA extracted from either sample type. For this clone: What this receptor recognizes is not known. No base quality values were provided; no much bigger clone lies one nucleotide off.

V ends up 5 bases short and J 4 bases short, with an unmatched junction base count of 8. The CDR3 covers 16 residues, taking in both the cysteine and the phenylalanine. Just CDR3 DNA is preserved here, 48 bases in frame from base 1. CDR1 is given as KGHDR and CDR2 as SFDVKD, both from the germline V gene. TCRbeta CDR3 regions were amplified from genomic DNA by means of the immunoSEQ Assay, a bias-controlled multiplex PCR. Processing in the source paper ran as follows. Nucleated cell counts per sample were estimated from amplification of reference gene primers within the assay. To quantify the absolute abundance of each unique TCRbeta CDR3 rearrangement, sequence reads were collapsed and filtered. For each sample, productive Simpson clonality was calculated as the square root of Simpson's diversity index across productive rearrangements. Here the immuneACCESS table is served through TCRdb, limited to in-frame sequences with V and J called. Missing clones are a known gap in these copies; in checked studies unresolved V genes cover under half, and the rest lacks a known reason. The D gene and trimming were derived from the DNA, and the V and J assignments and clone size from that table. In all, the sample holds 65,000 to 90,000 clones, and about 83% of those were seen once. Jointly, the top ten make up under 35% of the sample.

Sequenced input: peripheral blood. This clonotype was obtained from a woman aged 80 or older with acute or convalescent COVID-19. This chain is built from TRBV24-1 and TRBJ1-2, and 11 junction bases match TRBD1. CDR3 protein: CATSGFVDRGLYGYTF. The base sequence is TGTGCCACCAGTGGTTTCGTGGACAGGGGGCTCTATGGCTACACCTTC.